These T cell receptor beta chains were read from a single sample in a study of blood T cell repertoires in COVID-19. This table comes from immunoSEQ multiplex PCR, and its TCRdb copy is limited to in-frame clones, with some not included. The sample includes a few hundred thousand clones, 86% seen only once; the top ten take 7% to 7.5%. The sample comprised peripheral blood. These receptors were collected from a woman aged 55 to 70 with COVID-19, enrolled during active disease. CDR3s include the opening cysteine and the closing phenylalanine or tryptophan. A D gene is named only where the DNA matches it firmly. Clone sizes are given selectively: once, few, many, or a class where the clone is expanded.

clone_size,d_call,j_call,v_call,cdr3_aa,cdr3_nt
.,.,TRBJ1-4,TRBV5-4,CASSLGGNEKLFF,TGTGCCAGCAGCTTGGGCGGTAATGAAAAACTGTTTTTT
.,TRBD1,TRBJ1-2,TRBV5-8,CASSLQGAYGYTF,TGTGCCAGCAGCTTACAGGGGGCGTATGGCTACACCTTC
.,TRBD1,TRBJ1-6,TRBV6-1,CASSERVGGSPLHF,TGTGCCAGCAGTGAACGGGTAGGGGGCTCACCCCTCCACTTT
.,TRBD2,TRBJ2-2,TRBV5-4,CASFRAGAAYYNTGELFF,TGTGCCAGCTTTAGAGCGGGGGCCGCATATTATAACACCGGGGAGCTGTTTTTT
.,.,TRBJ2-7,TRBV5-8,CASSREPYEQYF,TGTGCCAGCTCCCGGGAACCCTACGAGCAGTACTTC
once,.,TRBJ1-1,TRBV5-4,CASRRGFEKTEAFF,TGTGCCAGCAGGAGAGGGTTCGAGAAGACTGAAGCTTTCTTT
.,.,TRBJ1-1,TRBV4-1,CASSLERVRGAAFF,TGCGCCAGCAGCCTGGAGCGGGTGCGGGGGGCGGCTTTCTTT
.,TRBD2,TRBJ2-1,TRBV7-9,CASSSKLAGVYSYNEQFF,TGTGCCAGCAGCTCAAAATTAGCGGGGGTTTACTCCTACAATGAGCAGTTCTTC
.,.,TRBJ1-1,TRBV12-3/TRBV12-4,CASSLGGGTEAFF,TGTGCCAGCAGTTTGGGAGGGGGCACTGAAGCTTTCTTT
.,.,TRBJ1-1,TRBV10-3,CAISEGLSGSAEAFF,TGTGCCATCAGTGAGGGACTCAGCGGTAGTGCTGAAGCTTTCTTT
.,TRBD1,TRBJ1-2,TRBV4-1,CASSQERGHYYGYTF,TGCGCCAGCAGCCAAGAAAGGGGGCATTACTATGGCTACACCTTC
.,.,TRBJ2-4,TRBV6-5,CASTGPGTKNIQYF,TGTGCCAGCACCGGGCCCGGGACTAAAAACATTCAGTACTTC
once,TRBD1,TRBJ2-1,TRBV11-2,CASSLSPKTGGEQFF,TGTGCCAGCAGCTTATCCCCCAAGACAGGGGGTGAGCAGTTCTTC
.,.,TRBJ1-3,TRBV5-1,CASSMDISGNTIYF,TGCGCCAGCAGCATGGACATCTCTGGAAACACCATATATTTT
.,.,TRBJ1-1,TRBV6-5,CASSYRGTHMNTEAFF,TGTGCCAGCAGTTACCGTGGGACACATATGAACACTGAAGCTTTCTTT
few,.,TRBJ1-1,TRBV15,CATGEWAIRPGVYTEAFF,TGTGCCACCGGCGAGTGGGCAATACGACCGGGGGTGTACACTGAAGCTTTCTTT
.,TRBD2,TRBJ2-2,TRBV9,CASSSGLAGGFGELFF,TGTGCCAGCAGCTCGGGACTAGCGGGGGGGTTCGGGGAGCTGTTTTTT
.,TRBD2,TRBJ2-5,TRBV5-1,CASSIGASGGKETQYF,TGCGCCAGCAGCATTGGGGCTAGCGGGGGCAAAGAGACCCAGTACTTC
.,.,TRBJ2-5,TRBV2,CASRHRELETQYF,TGTGCCAGCAGGCACAGGGAACTAGAGACCCAGTACTTC
.,TRBD1,TRBJ1-1,TRBV6-5,CASSTGQARTEAFF,TGTGCCAGCAGTACCGGACAGGCCAGAACTGAAGCTTTCTTT
.,.,TRBJ2-1,TRBV19,CASSLLAGSYNEQFF,TGTGCCAGTAGTCTTCTCGCGGGGTCCTACAATGAGCAGTTCTTC
few,.,TRBJ1-5,TRBV4-2,CASSQDGDSIHQPQHF,TGTGCCAGCAGCCAGGATGGCGATAGCATCCATCAGCCCCAGCATTTT
.,TRBD1,TRBJ1-1,TRBV4-1,CASSQAGTGGTEAFF,TGCGCCAGCAGCCAGGCCGGGACAGGGGGCACTGAAGCTTTCTTT
.,.,TRBJ2-4,TRBV19,CASSIADRGGWLYF,TGTGCCAGTAGTATAGCCGATAGGGGTGGGTGGCTGTACTTC
.,.,TRBJ1-4,TRBV4-1,CASSQVAGPNEKLFF,TGCGCCAGCAGCCAAGTTGCTGGGCCTAATGAAAAACTGTTTTTT
.,.,TRBJ2-3,TRBV4-1,CASSPGGRSTDTQYF,TGCGCCAGCTCCCCTGGGGGCCGGAGCACAGATACGCAGTATTTT
.,.,TRBJ1-1,TRBV9,CASSGTGGSEAFF,TGTGCCAGCAGCGGGACGGGAGGTTCTGAAGCTTTCTTT
.,.,TRBJ1-6,TRBV7-2,CASSPRTTASSPLHF,TGTGCCAGCAGCCCCCGGACGACAGCTAGTTCACCCCTCCACTTT
.,TRBD1,TRBJ2-2,TRBV29-1,CSVIQGPLTGELFF,TGCAGCGTCATACAGGGGCCGCTTACCGGGGAGCTGTTTTTT
many,.,TRBJ1-2,TRBV5-5,CASSLAFADSGYTF,TGTGCCAGCAGCTTGGCTTTCGCTGACAGCGGCTACACCTTC
few,TRBD1,TRBJ1-1,TRBV6-2/TRBV6-3,CASIPLRTGMNTEAFF,TGTGCCAGCATCCCGCTTCGGACAGGGATGAACACTGAAGCTTTCTTT
.,TRBD1,TRBJ1-1,TRBV5-5,CASSLVDRVGAFF,TGTGCCAGCAGCTTGGTTGACAGGGTAGGAGCTTTCTTT
.,.,TRBJ1-1,TRBV3-1/TRBV3-2,CASSQGSLNTEAFF,TGTGCCAGCAGCCAGGGCAGCTTGAACACTGAAGCTTTCTTT
.,.,TRBJ1-4,TRBV7-2,CASSNRDNAEKLFF,TGTGCCAGCAGCAACCGGGACAACGCTGAAAAACTGTTTTTT